The rows below give T cell receptor beta chains drawn from one sample of a study of T cell repertoires in cytomegalovirus infection. TCRdb reprocessed the reads via MiXCR and lists one record per CDR3 protein. This table holds roughly 180,000 distinct CDR3 sequences, 28% found once. The sample consisted of PBMCs. Receptors were obtained from a human donor in good health (CMV status not recorded). Some clones in this sample may be carry-over from other donors' samples. Both conserved end residues are part of each CDR3. The D gene is left open where the match is weak. A clone size is listed for some rows: how often the clone was seen (once, few, many), or a class if it is expanded.

few	TRBJ1-1	NA	TRBV4-1	TGCGCCAGCAGCCAAGAAGGAGACAGCGGCGACACTGAAGCTTTCTTT	CASSQEGDSGDTEAFF
NA	TRBJ2-7	TRBD1	TRBV7-3	TGTGCCAGCAGCCCATCCGGGACAGGCTATGACGAGCAGTACTTC	CASSPSGTGYDEQYF
NA	TRBJ2-2	NA	TRBV6-5	TGTGCCAGCACGATATCAGGGGAGGCCGGGGAGCTGTTTTTT	CASTISGEAGELFF
NA	TRBJ1-2	NA	TRBV25-1	TGTGCCAGCACTTCGGACAGTTTAGACTACTACACCTTC	CASTSDSLDYYTF
many	TRBJ2-1	TRBD2	TRBV7-3	TGTGCCAGCAGCTCTACCGGGGGGGCATCCTACAATGAGCAGTTCTTC	CASSSTGGASYNEQFF
NA	TRBJ1-1	NA	TRBV4-3	TGCGCCAGCAGCCAAGATCGGGGGGGCACTGAAGCTTTCTTT	CASSQDRGGTEAFF
NA	TRBJ1-6	NA	TRBV6-2/TRBV6-3	TGTGCCAGCAGTTACGTAGGGGTCGGGTCACCCCTCCACTTT	CASSYVGVGSPLHF
NA	TRBJ1-5	NA	TRBV10-2	TGCGCCAGCAGTGAGTCGACACCTACGTCTAATCAGCCCCAGCATTTT	CASSESTPTSNQPQHF
NA	TRBJ1-1	NA	TRBV14	TGTGCCAGCAGCCAAGCGAGGGGGAACACTGAAGCTTTCTTT	CASSQARGNTEAFF
many	TRBJ1-1	NA	TRBV2	TGTGCCAGCAGGCCAGACACTGAAGCTTTCTTT	CASRPDTEAFF
few	TRBJ2-7	TRBD1	TRBV7-2	TGTGCCAGCAGCCGCGGGACAGGGGGCTCCTACGAGCAGTACTTC	CASSRGTGGSYEQYF
few	TRBJ1-3	TRBD1	TRBV29-1	TGCAGCGTACGTCCAGGGGGCTCTGGAAACACCATATATTTT	CSVRPGGSGNTIYF
NA	TRBJ2-3	TRBD1	TRBV20-1	TGCAGTGCAGCCGGGACAGCTAGCACAGATACGCAGTATTTT	CSAAGTASTDTQYF
few	TRBJ1-1	NA	TRBV7-6	TGTGCCAGCAGCCTATCACTGTCGAACACTGAAGCTTTCTTT	CASSLSLSNTEAFF
NA	TRBJ1-6	NA	TRBV2	TGTGCCAGCAGTGAAGAGAGTGATTCACCCCTCCACTTT	CASSEESDSPLHF
few	TRBJ1-1	TRBD1	TRBV6-5	TGTGCCAGCAGTTACTCTTTTCGAGGGGGCTTGGGGACTGAAGCTTTCTTT	CASSYSFRGGLGTEAFF